This T cell receptor beta chain was sequenced in a study of blood T cell repertoires in COVID-19. Study at large: Acute and convalescent COVID-19 samples came from the United States, Italy and Spain.

Assay: immunoSEQ multiplex PCR; the TCRdb copy retains only in-frame clones and omits some. The repertoire has 70,000 or so clones, around 87% of them found once; the top ten carry roughly 3.9%. The CDR3 runs to 17 residues. Trimming cost V 3 bases and J 0 bases; bases outside gene matches: 10. Germline V CDR1 and CDR2: SNHLY, FYNNEI. The J gene is TRBJ2-7, the V gene TRBV2, with 8 bases identical to TRBD1. The sequenced material came from peripheral blood. This TCR derives from a man between 65 and 80 years old with active COVID-19. This chain's CDR3 is CASSDGRGLSLSYEQYF. The DNA for the CDR3 is TGTGCCAGCAGTGATGGCAGGGGGCTGTCCCTCTCCTACGAGCAGTACTTC.